A selection of T cell receptor beta chains follows, all from one sample in a study of T cells after yellow fever vaccination. TCRdb passed the 5' RACE reads through MiXCR, listing each CDR3 protein once. Seen here are some 120,000 distinct CDR3 sequences, about 7% observed once, and the top ten hold roughly 2.5%. Sequences were derived from CD4+ T cells sorted from PBMCs, sampled 10 days after the first yellow fever vaccination. Source of these receptors: a man aged 18 to 30 who received the YFV17D yellow fever vaccine. The CDR3 runs from the conserved cysteine through the conserved F or W. D genes are given only for firm matches. Size tells how often a clone was seen (once, few, many) or the class of an expanded clone, and some rows leave it out.

. | TRBJ1-6 | TRBV5-8 | . | CASSWGPGSPLHF | TGTGCCAGCAGCTGGGGACCCGGTTCACCCCTCCACTTT
many | TRBJ2-3 | TRBV12-3/TRBV12-4 | TRBD1 | CATDRGRTQYF | TGTGCCACGGACAGGGGACGGACGCAGTATTTT
few | TRBJ1-6 | TRBV19 | TRBD1 | CASSPLTGDDSPLHF | TGTGCCAGTAGTCCCTTAACAGGGGACGATTCACCCCTCCACTTT
many | TRBJ1-4 | TRBV7-2 | . | CASSLGQGSGRKLFF | TGTGCCAGCAGCTTAGGGCAGGGCTCGGGACGGAAACTGTTTTTT
many | TRBJ2-2 | TRBV12-3/TRBV12-4 | . | CASSSSTGRGAGELFF | .
. | TRBJ2-2 | TRBV9 | . | CASSASWAGNTGELFF | TGTGCCAGCAGCGCCAGCTGGGCCGGTAACACCGGGGAGCTGTTTTTT
many | TRBJ2-3 | TRBV5-1 | . | CASSLATRSTDTQYF | TGCGCCAGCAGCTTGGCCACACGAAGCACAGATACGCAGTATTTT
many | TRBJ2-1 | TRBV4-3 | TRBD2 | CASSRPGLARNEQFF | TGCGCCAGCAGCCGGCCGGGACTAGCGAGGAATGAGCAGTTCTTC
many | TRBJ1-5 | TRBV12-3/TRBV12-4 | . | CASSFGSNQPQHF | TGTGCCAGCAGTTTCGGAAGCAATCAGCCCCAGCATTTT
many | TRBJ2-2 | TRBV5-1 | . | CASSISGNTGELFF | TGCGCCAGCAGTATTAGCGGGAACACCGGGGAGCTGTTTTTT
many | TRBJ1-6 | TRBV9 | . | CASSVAAGADSPLHF | TGTGCCAGCAGCGTAGCGGCGGGAGCTGATTCACCCCTCCACTTT
many | TRBJ2-3 | TRBV5-1 | . | CASSLRVGRDTQYF | TGCGCCAGCAGCTTAAGGGTAGGCCGGGATACGCAGTATTTT
many | TRBJ1-5 | TRBV28 | . | CASSLGAVHNQPQHF | TGTGCCAGCAGTTTGGGGGCAGTACACAATCAGCCCCAGCATTTT
many | TRBJ2-7 | TRBV12-3/TRBV12-4 | TRBD1 | CASSSRYSGQYEQYF | TGTGCCAGCAGTTCCAGATACTCGGGACAGTACGAGCAGTACTTC
few | TRBJ1-4 | TRBV20-1 | . | CSAPADGREKLFF | TGCAGTGCCCCTGCGGACGGTCGCGAGAAACTGTTTTTT
many | TRBJ1-5 | TRBV6-2/TRBV6-3 | TRBD1 | CASSRAGTGVSAPPQHF | TGTGCCAGCAGTAGGGCTGGGACAGGGGTGTCTGCGCCGCCCCAGCATTTT
many | TRBJ2-3 | TRBV9 | . | CASSVATGEADTQYF | TGTGCCAGCAGCGTAGCAACAGGGGAGGCAGATACGCAGTATTTT
. | TRBJ2-7 | TRBV20-1 | . | CSATLGKIYEQYF | TGCAGTGCTACGCTTGGGAAGATATACGAGCAGTACTTC
many | TRBJ1-4 | TRBV29-1 | . | CSVEGINEKLFF | TGCAGCGTTGAGGGGATAAATGAAAAACTGTTTTTT
few | TRBJ1-2 | TRBV12-3/TRBV12-4 | . | CASSSSDRVYGYTF | TGTGCCAGCAGTTCCTCAGACAGAGTTTATGGCTACACCTTC
many | TRBJ2-3 | TRBV7-9 | . | CASSLVDASHTQYF | TGTGCCAGCAGCTTAGTCGATGCCTCCCATACGCAGTATTTT
many | TRBJ1-4 | TRBV5-1 | . | CASSLGRGNVGEKLFF | TGCGCCAGCAGCTTGGGACGGGGGAATGTAGGTGAAAAACTGTTTTTT
many | TRBJ2-1 | TRBV7-2 | TRBD2 | CASSLGGGGSYNEQFF | TGTGCCAGCAGCTTAGGTGGAGGCGGGAGTTACAATGAGCAGTTCTTC
many | TRBJ2-1 | TRBV9 | TRBD2 | CASSPRTSGGFYNEQFF | TGTGCCAGCAGCCCACGGACTAGCGGGGGGTTCTACAATGAGCAGTTCTTC
few | TRBJ1-4 | TRBV12-3/TRBV12-4 | . | CASSPPSVREKLFF | TGTGCCAGCAGCCCACCATCGGTCCGGGAAAAACTGTTTTTT
many | TRBJ1-1 | TRBV19 | TRBD1 | CASSSLQGWTEAFF | TGTGCCAGTAGTTCCCTACAGGGGTGGACTGAAGCTTTCTTT
many | TRBJ1-1 | TRBV27 | . | CASSSKGYTEAFF | TGTGCCAGCAGTTCCAAAGGATACACTGAAGCTTTCTTT
many | TRBJ1-1 | TRBV7-9 | . | CASRRTNGPDTEAFF | TGTGCCAGCAGACGAACCAACGGGCCCGACACTGAAGCTTTCTTT
many | TRBJ2-2 | TRBV28 | TRBD1 | CASLDRAYTGELFF | TGTGCCAGCCTAGACAGGGCATACACCGGGGAGCTGTTTTTT
many | TRBJ1-1 | TRBV5-1 | TRBD1 | CASSLGRTGSNTEAFF | TGCGCCAGCAGCTTGGGACGGACAGGGTCGAACACTGAAGCTTTCTTT
many | TRBJ1-2 | TRBV7-9 | . | CASSQPHGQGYTF | TGTGCCAGCAGTCAACCCCACGGTCAGGGCTACACCTTC
many | TRBJ2-7 | TRBV5-6 | . | CASSLPGSGYEQYF | TGTGCCAGCAGCTTGCCCGGGTCGGGCTACGAGCAGTACTTC
many | TRBJ2-4 | TRBV2 | TRBD1 | CASRADRVIAIQYF | TGTGCCAGCAGGGCGGACAGGGTTATCGCCATTCAGTACTTC
few | TRBJ1-4 | TRBV15 | . | CATSRGNNEKLFF | TGTGCCACCAGCAGAGGGAATAATGAAAAACTGTTTTTT
many | TRBJ2-1 | TRBV7-2 | TRBD2 | CASSALLAGGRNEQFF | TGTGCCAGCAGCGCCCTACTAGCGGGGGGGAGAAATGAGCAGTTCTTC
many | TRBJ2-1 | TRBV15 | . | CATSREAGEPNEQFF | TGTGCCACCAGCAGAGAGGCAGGGGAACCCAATGAGCAGTTCTTC
many | TRBJ2-3 | TRBV5-6 | TRBD1 | CASSAGTGGKDTQYF | TGTGCCAGCAGTGCCGGGACAGGGGGCAAAGATACGCAGTATTTT
few | TRBJ2-5 | TRBV30 | . | CAWSPTRETQYF | TGTGCCTGGAGCCCTACAAGGGAGACCCAGTACTTC
few | TRBJ2-7 | TRBV4-2 | TRBD1 | CASSPGGTGGREQYF | TGTGCCAGCAGCCCTGGGGGGACAGGGGGTCGCGAGCAGTACTTC
many | TRBJ2-2 | TRBV3-1 | . | CASSQSFNGELFF | TGTGCCAGCAGCCAATCCTTTAACGGGGAGCTGTTTTTT
many | TRBJ1-2 | TRBV20-1 | . | CSARDPGYGYTF | TGCAGTGCTAGAGATCCAGGGTATGGCTACACCTTC
many | TRBJ1-6 | TRBV18 | . | CASSPGLLDSPLHF | TGTGCCAGCTCACCAGGGCTCTTGGATTCACCCCTCCACTTT
many | TRBJ2-3 | TRBV10-3 | TRBD2 | CAISGSGGTDTQYF | TGTGCCATCAGTGGCAGCGGGGGGACAGATACGCAGTATTTT
many | TRBJ2-1 | TRBV18 | . | CASSLRATDEQFF | TGTGCCAGCTCACTCCGGGCCACAGATGAGCAGTTCTTC
many | TRBJ1-1 | TRBV5-1 | TRBD1 | CASSLAGTVNTEAFF | TGCGCCAGCAGCTTAGCCGGGACAGTGAACACTGAAGCTTTCTTT
many | TRBJ2-1 | TRBV7-8 | . | CASSLDFYNEQFF | TGTGCCAGCAGCTTGGATTTCTACAATGAGCAGTTCTTC